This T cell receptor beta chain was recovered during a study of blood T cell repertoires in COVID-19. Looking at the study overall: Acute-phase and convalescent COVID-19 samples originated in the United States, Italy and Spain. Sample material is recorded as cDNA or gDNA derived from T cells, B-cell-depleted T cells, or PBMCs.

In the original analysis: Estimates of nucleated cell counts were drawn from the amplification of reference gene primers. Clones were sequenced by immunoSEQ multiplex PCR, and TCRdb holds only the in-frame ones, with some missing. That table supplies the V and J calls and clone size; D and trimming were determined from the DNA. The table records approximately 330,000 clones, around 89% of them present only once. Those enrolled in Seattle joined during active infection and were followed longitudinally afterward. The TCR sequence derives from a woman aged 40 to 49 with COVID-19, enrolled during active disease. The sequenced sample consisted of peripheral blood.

The CDR3 DNA follows: TGTGCCAGCAGTTATGCGGACAGAGACCAAGAGACCCAGTACTTC. This translates into CASSYADRDQETQYF. The chain recombines TRBV6-2 or TRBV6-3 with TRBJ2-5, with D possibly being TRBD1 (6 bases). The length of the CDR3 is 15 residues. The V gene lost 3 bases and the J gene lost 0 bases, with 11 bases spanning the gap. Germline-derived CDR1 and CDR2 are MNHEY and SVGEGT.